This entry lists 20 T cell receptor beta chains sequenced from one sample in a study of sequential checkpoint blockade in melanoma. Treatment of the sample: randomized to nivolumab then ipilimumab (arm A) or the reverse (arm B). Measured with immunoSEQ multiplex PCR; TCRdb has only the in-frame clones, and not every one. This sample has over 3,000 clones, with approximately 57% found just once. Sequenced here: CD8+ T cells sorted from blood (inferred from file names), sampled from a patient given nivolumab and ipilimumab in sequence. The source is a human patient with melanoma. Some clones in this sample may be carry-over from other donors' samples.

The CDR3 here is CASSSNDRGLAKNIQYF. The CDR3 nucleotides read TGTGCCAGCAGCTCCAACGACAGGGGATTAGCCAAAAACATTCAGTACTTC. The chain uses TRBV7-8 and TRBJ2-4, with TRBD1 matching 8 bases. V lost 4 bases to trimming and J lost 0 bases; unmatched junction nucleotides: 8. CDR1 and CDR2 from the germline V gene are SGHVS and FQNEAQ. The CDR3 length is 17 residues.

The CDR3: CASSSGLAGGNEQFF. The CDR3 DNA reads as TGTGCCAGCAGCTCTGGACTAGCGGGGGGGAATGAGCAGTTCTTC. The chain employs TRBV7-9 and TRBJ2-1; 15 bases are shared with TRBD2. This CDR3 region has 15 residues. The germline V gene encodes CDR1 SEHNR and CDR2 FQNEAQ (reference sequence). The V gene end was trimmed by 4 bases and the J gene end by 7 bases; junction bases not matched to a gene: 2.

The V and J genes are TRBV27 and TRBJ1-5, with D perhaps TRBD1 (6 bases). The V end was cut by 3 bases, the J end by 7 bases, with 13 bases between. The V gene's germline CDR1 is MNHEY and CDR2 SMNVEV (reference sequence). This CDR3 comprises 14 residues. The CDR3 loop reads CASSFAGASQPQHF. CDR3 DNA sequence: TGTGCCAGCAGTTTTGCAGGGGCATCGCAGCCCCAGCATTTT.

This chain links TRBV6-1 with TRBJ2-2; 10 bases fit TRBD1. The CDR3 loop spans 14 amino acids. The V gene end was trimmed by 10 bases and the J gene end by 4 bases; junction bases not matched to a gene: 6. Germline V gene data show CDR1 as MNHNS and CDR2 as SASEGT. DNA of the CDR3: TGTGCCACAGGGACAGGGGATGGCACCGGGGAGCTGTTTTTT. This gives the protein CATGTGDGTGELFF.

V gene TRBV30 combines with J gene TRBJ2-7; 10 bases match TRBD1. The CDR3 runs to 14 residues. V shed 5 bases and J 4 bases; nucleotides not matched to a gene: 8. CDR1 and CDR2 (germline): GTSNPN, SVGIG (reference sequence). In DNA form, the CDR3 reads TGTGCCTGGGAAACCGGGACAGGGGTTTACGAGCAGTACTTC. This translates into CAWETGTGVYEQYF.

The J gene is TRBJ2-7, the V gene TRBV7-6; possibly TRBD1 for D (6 bases). The CDR3 spans 15 residues. From germline, CDR1 is SGHVS and CDR2 FNYEAQ. Trimming took off 1 base at V and 0 bases at J, with 10 bases between the two ends. The DNA for the CDR3 is TGTGCCAGCAGCTTAGAGGGGGACCCCTCCTACGAGCAGTACTTC. Translation gives CASSLEGDPSYEQYF.

V is TRBV19 and J is TRBJ1-1; no clear D gene. The germline V gene has CDR1 LNHDA and CDR2 SQIVND (reference sequence). Trimming removed 1 base from V and 1 base from J, with 10 bases in between. This CDR3 has 15 residues. The CDR3 nucleotides read TGTGCCAGTAGTATAGCTTCGACACCGAACACTGAAGCTTTCTTT. Protein product: CASSIASTPNTEAFF. The full variable domain, in which reference TRBV19 and TRBJ1-1 provide the parts outside the CDR3, is DGGITQSPKYLFRKEGQNVTLSCEQNLNHDAMYWYRQDPGQGLRLIYYSQIVNDFQKGDIAEGYSVSREKKESFPLTVTSAQKNPTAFYLCASSIASTPNTEAFFGQGTRLTVV.

The chain couples TRBV7-9 to TRBJ1-2, with 9 bases aligning to TRBD1. The ends lost 1 base at V and 4 bases at J; junction bases unmatched: 4. CDR1 SEHNR and CDR2 FQNEAQ come from the germline V gene (reference sequence). CDR3 length equals 15 residues. The CDR3 is CASSLVDRGSYGYTF. The CDR3 nucleotides read TGTGCCAGCAGCTTAGTGGACAGGGGAAGCTATGGCTACACCTTC.

This clone came up once. The V and J genes are TRBV6-6 and TRBJ1-1; 7 bases map to TRBD1. Germline CDR1 MNHNY, CDR2 SVGAGI (reference sequence). V was clipped by 2 bases and J by 4 bases; unmatched bases: 4. This CDR3 has 14 amino acids. The CDR3 loop reads CASSYRSGGTEAFF. For the CDR3, the DNA is TGTGCCAGCAGTTACAGGTCAGGGGGCACTGAAGCTTTCTTT.

This chain connects TRBV7-9 to TRBJ2-3; perhaps TRBD1 as D (5 bases). With 0 bases removed from V and 3 bases from J, the gap between germline ends came to 13 bases. Germline CDR1 SEHNR, CDR2 FQNEAQ (reference sequence). The CDR3 has 16 residues. Here the CDR3 DNA reads TGTGCCAGCAGCTTAGCGGGGCTAGGGGCGACAGATACGCAGTATTTT. It specifies CASSLAGLGATDTQYF.

The V and J genes are TRBV27 and TRBJ2-1; D possibly corresponds to TRBD1 (5 bases). The V end was cut by 5 bases, the J end by 8 bases, with 16 bases between. This CDR3 has 14 residues. Germline assignment: CDR1 MNHEY and CDR2 SMNVEV (reference sequence). Written as DNA, the CDR3 is TGTGCCAGCAGTCTGAAGGGGCGTATCGATGAGCAGTTCTTC. Translated, it gives CASSLKGRIDEQFF.

The chain carries TRBV30 and TRBJ1-2; possibly TRBD1 for D (6 bases). V was cut by 7 bases and J by 7 bases, with 19 bases left in between. From germline, CDR1 is GTSNPN and CDR2 SVGIG (reference sequence). The CDR3 contains 13 residues. The CDR3 loop reads CAYSLGGYGGYTF. CDR3 nucleotide sequence: TGTGCCTACTCTCTAGGGGGTTATGGTGGCTACACCTTC. The full variable domain, with the rest looked up from reference TRBV30 and TRBJ1-2, is SQTIHQWPATLVQPVGSPLSLECTVEGTSNPNLYWYRQAAGRGLQLLFYSVGIGQISSEVPQNLSASRPQDRQFILSSKKLLLSDSGFYLCAYSLGGYGGYTFGSGTRLTVV.

This clone was picked up a small number of times. The genes are TRBV7-9 and TRBJ2-3; 11 bases fit TRBD1. In germline, CDR1 is SEHNR, CDR2 FQNEAQ (reference sequence). Trimming at V came to 1 base and at J to 5 bases, leaving 5 bases not matched to a gene. The CDR3 contains 16 residues. CDR3 protein: CASSLGTGGWGDTQYF. DNA for the CDR3: TGTGCCAGCAGCTTAGGGACAGGGGGCTGGGGAGATACGCAGTATTTT.

The chain joins TRBV7-2 to TRBJ2-1, with 11 bases matching TRBD2. Germline-derived CDR1 and CDR2 are SGHTA and FQGNSA. Trimming removed 1 base from V and 0 bases from J; junction bases left unmatched: 5. CDR3 length: 18 amino acids. CDR3 in amino acids: CASSLVVAGGLSYNEQFF. The DNA of the CDR3 is TGTGCCAGCAGCTTAGTGGTAGCGGGGGGGCTCTCCTACAATGAGCAGTTCTTC.

This clone was seen a handful of times. The rearrangement uses TRBV5-4 and TRBJ2-3; D gene ambiguous. The germline V gene encodes CDR1 SGHNT and CDR2 YYREEE (reference sequence). The V end lost 4 bases, the J end lost 3 bases, and 12 bases lay between the germline ends. The CDR3 sequence is 14 residues long. The CDR3 is CASSPLPVTDTQYF. In nucleotides, the CDR3 is TGTGCCAGCAGCCCCTTGCCGGTGACAGATACGCAGTATTTT. Full variable domain (rest looked up from reference TRBV5-4 and TRBJ2-3): ETGVTQSPTHLIKTRGQQVTLRCSSQSGHNTVSWYQQALGQGPQFIFQYYREEENGRGNFPPRFSGLQFPNYSSELNVNALELDDSALYLCASSPLPVTDTQYFGPGTRLTVL.

This chain links TRBV19 with TRBJ1-1; the D is unclear. Per the germline V gene, CDR1 is LNHDA and CDR2 is SQIVND (reference sequence). Trimming left V 3 bases short and J 5 bases short, with 13 bases between. The CDR3 length is 14 residues. The CDR3 loop is CASSILLSGTEAFF. In DNA form, the CDR3 reads TGTGCCAGTAGTATCCTCCTTTCGGGGACTGAAGCTTTCTTT.

The chain combines TRBV6-5 with TRBJ2-2, with D possibly matching TRBD2 (5 bases). The CDR3 consists of 14 residues. The ends were cut back, 10 bases at V and 3 bases at J, with 15 bases in the middle. Germline V lookup: CDR1 MNHEY, CDR2 SVGAGI. The CDR3 loop reads CATDLGRDTGELFF. CDR3 DNA sequence: TGTGCCACCGACCTTGGGCGGGACACCGGGGAGCTGTTTTTT.

The gene calls are TRBV5-1 and TRBJ2-1, with 12 bases that match TRBD2. The CDR3 totals 15 residues. V shed 3 bases, J shed 3 bases, and the junction held 1 base outside the gene matches. The germline CDR1 and CDR2 sequences are SGHRS and YFSETQ. CDR3 residues: CASSSSGGDYNEQFF. Here the CDR3 DNA reads TGCGCCAGCAGCTCTAGCGGGGGGGACTACAATGAGCAGTTCTTC.

The gene calls are TRBV25-1 and TRBJ2-5; a weak D match, TRBD2 (6 bases). The CDR3 loop spans 13 amino acids. The V and J ends lost 1 base and 5 bases respectively, with 8 bases between them. CDR1 MGHDK and CDR2 SYGVNS come from the germline V gene. CDR3 in DNA: TGTGCCAGCAGTGAATCGGGGGAGGAGACCCAGTACTTC. As protein: CASSESGEETQYF. The whole variable domain, remainder taken from reference TRBV25-1 and TRBJ2-5, is EADIYQTPRYLVIGTGKKITLECSQTMGHDKMYWYQQDPGMELHLIHYSYGVNSTEKGDLSSESTVSRIRTEHFPLTLESARPSHTSQYLCASSESGEETQYFGPGTRLLVL.

This chain links TRBV27 with TRBJ1-1; D perhaps matches TRBD1 (6 bases). V was pared by 6 bases and J by 3 bases, with 8 bases between. The CDR3 length is 12 residues. Germline loops: CDR1 MNHEY, CDR2 SMNVEV (reference sequence). CDR3 coding DNA: TGTGCCAGCAGCGACAGGTACACTGAAGCTTTCTTT. Its translation: CASSDRYTEAFF.